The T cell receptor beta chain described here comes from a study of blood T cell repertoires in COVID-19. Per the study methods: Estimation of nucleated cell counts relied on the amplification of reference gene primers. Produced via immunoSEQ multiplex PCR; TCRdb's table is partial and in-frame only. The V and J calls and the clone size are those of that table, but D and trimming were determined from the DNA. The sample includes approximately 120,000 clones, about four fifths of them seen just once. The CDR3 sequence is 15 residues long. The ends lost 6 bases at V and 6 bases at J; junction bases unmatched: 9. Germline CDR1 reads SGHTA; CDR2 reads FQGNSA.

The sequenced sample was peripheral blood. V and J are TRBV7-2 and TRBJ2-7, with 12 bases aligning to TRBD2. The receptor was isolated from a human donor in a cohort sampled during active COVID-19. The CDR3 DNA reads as TGTGCCAGCAGATGGACTAGCGGGACGGCGGGCGAGCAGTACTTC. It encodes CASRWTSGTAGEQYF.